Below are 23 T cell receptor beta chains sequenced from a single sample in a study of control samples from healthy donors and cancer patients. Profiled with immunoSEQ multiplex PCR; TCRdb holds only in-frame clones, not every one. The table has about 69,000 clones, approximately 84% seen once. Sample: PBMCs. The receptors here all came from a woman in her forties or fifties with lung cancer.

CDR3 protein: CASSLEGGRTNTEAFF. Written as DNA, the CDR3 is TGCGCCAGCAGCTTGGAAGGGGGTAGGACGAACACTGAAGCTTTCTTT. V gene TRBV5-1 combines with J gene TRBJ1-1; D is possibly TRBD1 (6 bases). CDR1 and CDR2 from the germline V gene are SGHRS and YFSETQ. Trimming stripped 0 bases from V and 1 base from J, with 13 bases between. CDR3 length: 16 amino acids.

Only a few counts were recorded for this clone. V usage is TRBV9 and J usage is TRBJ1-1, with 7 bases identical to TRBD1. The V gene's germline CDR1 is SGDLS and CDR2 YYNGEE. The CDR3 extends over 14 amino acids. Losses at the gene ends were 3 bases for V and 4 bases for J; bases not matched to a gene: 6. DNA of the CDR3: TGTGCCAGCAGCGCTACAGGGGAGGGCACTGAAGCTTTCTTT. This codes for CASSATGEGTEAFF. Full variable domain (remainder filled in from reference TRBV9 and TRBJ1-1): DSGVTQTPKHLITATGQRVTLRCSPRSGDLSVYWYQQSLDQGLQFLIQYYNGEERAKGNILERFSAQQFPDLHSELNLSSLELGDSALYFCASSATGEGTEAFFGQGTRLTVV.

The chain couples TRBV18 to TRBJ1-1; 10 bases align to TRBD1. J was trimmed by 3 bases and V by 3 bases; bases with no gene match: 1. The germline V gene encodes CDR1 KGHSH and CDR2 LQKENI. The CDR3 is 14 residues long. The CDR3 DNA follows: TGTGCCAGCTCACCGGGACAGGGGTACACTGAAGCTTTCTTT. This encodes CASSPGQGYTEAFF.

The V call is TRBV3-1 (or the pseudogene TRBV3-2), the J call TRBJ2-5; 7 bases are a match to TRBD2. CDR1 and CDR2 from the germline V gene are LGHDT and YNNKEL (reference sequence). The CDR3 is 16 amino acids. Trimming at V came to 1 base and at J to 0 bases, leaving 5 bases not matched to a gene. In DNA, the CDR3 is TGTGCCAGCAGCCAAGGGGGGGGAGGCTACCAAGAGACCCAGTACTTC. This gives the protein CASSQGGGGYQETQYF.

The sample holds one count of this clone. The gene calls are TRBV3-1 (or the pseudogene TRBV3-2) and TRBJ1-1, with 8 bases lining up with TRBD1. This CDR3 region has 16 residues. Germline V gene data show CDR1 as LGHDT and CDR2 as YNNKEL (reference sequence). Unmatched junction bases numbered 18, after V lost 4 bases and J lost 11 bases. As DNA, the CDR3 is TGTGCCAGCAGCCTTCGGACAGGGCTTGTGTTCAATACGGCTTTCTTT. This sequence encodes CASSLRTGLVFNTAFF.

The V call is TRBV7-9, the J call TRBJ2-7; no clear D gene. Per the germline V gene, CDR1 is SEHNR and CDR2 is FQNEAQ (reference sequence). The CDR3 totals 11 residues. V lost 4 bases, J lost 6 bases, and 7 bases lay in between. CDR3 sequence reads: CASSSLAEQYF. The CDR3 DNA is TGTGCCAGCAGCTCCCTGGCCGAGCAGTACTTC.

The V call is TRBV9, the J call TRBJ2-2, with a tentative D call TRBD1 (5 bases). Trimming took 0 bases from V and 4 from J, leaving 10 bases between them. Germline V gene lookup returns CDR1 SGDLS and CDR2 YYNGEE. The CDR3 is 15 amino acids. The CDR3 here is CASSVGGASTGELFF. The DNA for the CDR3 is TGTGCCAGCAGCGTAGGGGGCGCGAGCACCGGGGAGCTGTTTTTT. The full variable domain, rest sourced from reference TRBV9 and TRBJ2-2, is DSGVTQTPKHLITATGQRVTLRCSPRSGDLSVYWYQQSLDQGLQFLIQYYNGEERAKGNILERFSAQQFPDLHSELNLSSLELGDSALYFCASSVGGASTGELFFGEGSRLTVL.

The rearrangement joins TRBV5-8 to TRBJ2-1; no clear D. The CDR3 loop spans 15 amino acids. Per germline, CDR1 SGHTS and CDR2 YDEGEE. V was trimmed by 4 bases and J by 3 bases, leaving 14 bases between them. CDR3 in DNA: TGTGCCAGCAGCCCCCGGCAGGTGGGCTACAATGAGCAGTTCTTC. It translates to CASSPRQVGYNEQFF.

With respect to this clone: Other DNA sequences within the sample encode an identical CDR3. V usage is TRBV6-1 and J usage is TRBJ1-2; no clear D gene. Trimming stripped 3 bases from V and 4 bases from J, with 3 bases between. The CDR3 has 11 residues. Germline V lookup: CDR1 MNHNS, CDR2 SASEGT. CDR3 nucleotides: TGTGCCAGCAGTGAGGGCTATGGCTACACCTTC. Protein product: CASSEGYGYTF.

The CDR3 DNA sequence: TGCGCCAGCAGTTTCGGACAGCAAGAGACCCAGTACTTC. Translated: CASSFGQQETQYF. The V call is TRBV10-2, the J call TRBJ2-5; a weak D match, TRBD1 (6 bases). CDR3 length: 13 residues. Per germline, CDR1 WSHSY and CDR2 SAAADI. Trimming shortened V by 5 bases and J by 2 bases, and 9 bases separated the two germline ends.

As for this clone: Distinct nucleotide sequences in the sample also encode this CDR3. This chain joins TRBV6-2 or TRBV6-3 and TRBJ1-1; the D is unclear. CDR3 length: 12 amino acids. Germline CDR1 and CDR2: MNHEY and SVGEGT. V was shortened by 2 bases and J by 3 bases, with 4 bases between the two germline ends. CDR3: CASSYGHTEAFF. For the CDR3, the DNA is TGTGCCAGCAGTTACGGGCACACTGAAGCTTTCTTT.

The DNA of the CDR3 is TGTGCCAGCAGCGCTGACCGTAGCTCTGGAAACACCATATATTTT. It is translated as CASSADRSSGNTIYF. The rearrangement uses TRBV7-2 and TRBJ1-3; D gene uncertain. This CDR3 contains 15 residues. V was cut by 5 bases and J by 0 bases, with 11 bases left in between. Germline loops: CDR1 SGHTA, CDR2 FQGNSA.

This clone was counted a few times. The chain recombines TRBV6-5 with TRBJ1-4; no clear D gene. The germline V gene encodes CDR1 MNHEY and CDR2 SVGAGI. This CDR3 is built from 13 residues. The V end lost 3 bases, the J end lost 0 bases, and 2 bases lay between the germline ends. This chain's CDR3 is CASSYSTNEKLFF. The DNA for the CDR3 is TGTGCCAGCAGTTATTCAACTAATGAAAAACTGTTTTTT.

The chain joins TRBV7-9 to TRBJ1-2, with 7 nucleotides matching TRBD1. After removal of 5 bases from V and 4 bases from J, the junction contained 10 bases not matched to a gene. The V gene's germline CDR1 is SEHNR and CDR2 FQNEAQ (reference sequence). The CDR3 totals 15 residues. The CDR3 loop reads CASSPRRDSIYGYTF. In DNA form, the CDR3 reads TGTGCCAGCAGCCCTCGTAGGGACAGCATCTATGGCTACACCTTC. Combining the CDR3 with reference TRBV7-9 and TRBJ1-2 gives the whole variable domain DTGVSQNPRHKITKRGQNVTFRCDPISEHNRLYWYRQTLGQGPEFLTYFQNEAQLEKSRLLSDRFSAERPKGSFSTLEIQRTEQGDSAMYLCASSPRRDSIYGYTFGSGTRLTVV.

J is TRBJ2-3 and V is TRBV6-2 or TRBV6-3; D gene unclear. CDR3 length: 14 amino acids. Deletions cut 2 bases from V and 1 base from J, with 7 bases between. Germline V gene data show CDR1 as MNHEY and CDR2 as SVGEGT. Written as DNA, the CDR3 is TGTGCCAGCAGTTACAGGTCCGGCACAGATACGCAGTATTTT. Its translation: CASSYRSGTDTQYF.

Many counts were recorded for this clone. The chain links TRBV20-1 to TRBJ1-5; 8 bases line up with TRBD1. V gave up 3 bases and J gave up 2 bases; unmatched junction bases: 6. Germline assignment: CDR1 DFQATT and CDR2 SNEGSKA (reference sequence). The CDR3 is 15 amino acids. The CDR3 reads CSASAGGEGNQPQHF. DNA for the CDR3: TGCAGTGCTAGTGCAGGGGGCGAGGGCAATCAGCCCCAGCATTTT.

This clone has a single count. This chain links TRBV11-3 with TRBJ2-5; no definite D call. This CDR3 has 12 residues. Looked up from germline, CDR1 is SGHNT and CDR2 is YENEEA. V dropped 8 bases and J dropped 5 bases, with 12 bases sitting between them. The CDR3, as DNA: TGTGCCAGCCAGAATCCAGGCGAGACCCAGTACTTC. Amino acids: CASQNPGETQYF.

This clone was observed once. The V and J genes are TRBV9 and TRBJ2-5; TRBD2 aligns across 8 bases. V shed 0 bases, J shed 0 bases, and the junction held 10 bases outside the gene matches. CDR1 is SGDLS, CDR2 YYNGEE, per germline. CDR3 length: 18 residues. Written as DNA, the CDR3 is TGTGCCAGCAGCGTAGCTGCGGGGGGCGGCTTGTACCAAGAGACCCAGTACTTC. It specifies CASSVAAGGGLYQETQYF. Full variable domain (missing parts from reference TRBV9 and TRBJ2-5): DSGVTQTPKHLITATGQRVTLRCSPRSGDLSVYWYQQSLDQGLQFLIQYYNGEERAKGNILERFSAQQFPDLHSELNLSSLELGDSALYFCASSVAAGGGLYQETQYFGPGTRLLVL.

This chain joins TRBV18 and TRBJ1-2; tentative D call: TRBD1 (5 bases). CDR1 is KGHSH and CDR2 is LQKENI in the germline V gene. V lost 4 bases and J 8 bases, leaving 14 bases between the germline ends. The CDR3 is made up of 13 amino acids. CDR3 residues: CASSRDLMGGYTF. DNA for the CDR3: TGTGCCAGCTCACGGGACCTAATGGGAGGCTACACCTTC.

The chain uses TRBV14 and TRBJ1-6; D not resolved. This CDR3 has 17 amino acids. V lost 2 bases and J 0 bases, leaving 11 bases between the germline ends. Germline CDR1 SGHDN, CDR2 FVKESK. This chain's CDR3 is CASSQSDILSYNSPLHF. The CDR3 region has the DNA TGTGCCAGCAGCCAAAGTGACATCCTCTCCTATAATTCACCCCTCCACTTT.

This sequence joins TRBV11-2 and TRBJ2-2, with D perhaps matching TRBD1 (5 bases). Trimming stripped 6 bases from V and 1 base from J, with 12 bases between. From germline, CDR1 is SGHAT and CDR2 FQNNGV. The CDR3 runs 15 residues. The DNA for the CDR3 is TGTGCCAGCAGGGGTTACAGGCGGAACACCGGGGAGCTGTTTTTT. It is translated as CASRGYRRNTGELFF.

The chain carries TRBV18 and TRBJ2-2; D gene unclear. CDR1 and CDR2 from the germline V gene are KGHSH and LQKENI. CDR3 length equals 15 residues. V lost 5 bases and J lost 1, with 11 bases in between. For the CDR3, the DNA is TGTGCCAGCTCATTCCAGGCTAAGAACACCGGGGAGCTGTTTTTT. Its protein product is CASSFQAKNTGELFF.

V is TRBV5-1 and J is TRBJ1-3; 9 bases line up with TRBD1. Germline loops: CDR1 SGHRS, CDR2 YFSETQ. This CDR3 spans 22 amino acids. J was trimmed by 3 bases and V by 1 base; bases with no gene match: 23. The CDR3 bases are TGCGCCAGCAGCTTGTTACCCCCTGGAATCTCGGGACAGGGCTGGAGTGGAAACACCATATATTTT. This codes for CASSLLPPGISGQGWSGNTIYF.